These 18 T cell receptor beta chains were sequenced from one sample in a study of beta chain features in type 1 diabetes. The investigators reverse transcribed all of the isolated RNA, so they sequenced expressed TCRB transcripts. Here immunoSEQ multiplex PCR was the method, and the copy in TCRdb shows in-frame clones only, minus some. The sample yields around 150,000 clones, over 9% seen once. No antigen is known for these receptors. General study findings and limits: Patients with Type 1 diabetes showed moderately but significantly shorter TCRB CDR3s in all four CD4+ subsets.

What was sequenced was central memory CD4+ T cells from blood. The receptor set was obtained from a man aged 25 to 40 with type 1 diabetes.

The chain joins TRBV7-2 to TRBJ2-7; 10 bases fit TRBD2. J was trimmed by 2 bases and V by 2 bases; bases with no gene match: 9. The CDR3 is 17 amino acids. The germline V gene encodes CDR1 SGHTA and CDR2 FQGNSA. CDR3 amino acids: CASSLTKLAGETYEQYF. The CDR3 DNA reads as TGTGCCAGCAGCTTAACCAAGCTAGCGGGAGAAACCTACGAGCAGTACTTC.

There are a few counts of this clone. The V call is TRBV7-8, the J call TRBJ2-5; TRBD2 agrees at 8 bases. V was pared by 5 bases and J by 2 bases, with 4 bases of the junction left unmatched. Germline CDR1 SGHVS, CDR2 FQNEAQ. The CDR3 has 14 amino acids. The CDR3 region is CASSPIAGQETQYF. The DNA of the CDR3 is TGTGCCAGCAGCCCCATAGCGGGACAAGAGACCCAGTACTTC. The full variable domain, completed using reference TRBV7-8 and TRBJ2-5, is GAGVSQSPRYKVAKRGQDVALRCDPISGHVSLFWYQQALGQGPEFLTYFQNEAQLDKSGLPSDRFFAERPEGSVSTLKIQRTQQEDSAVYLCASSPIAGQETQYFGPGTRLLVL.

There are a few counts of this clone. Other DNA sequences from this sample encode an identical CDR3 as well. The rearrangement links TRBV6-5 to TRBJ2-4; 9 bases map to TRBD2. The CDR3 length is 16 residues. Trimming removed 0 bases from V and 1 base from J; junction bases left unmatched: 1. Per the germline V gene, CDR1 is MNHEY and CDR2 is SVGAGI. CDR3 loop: CASSYSGLAAKNIQYF. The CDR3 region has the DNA TGTGCCAGCAGTTACTCTGGACTAGCGGCCAAAAACATTCAGTACTTC.

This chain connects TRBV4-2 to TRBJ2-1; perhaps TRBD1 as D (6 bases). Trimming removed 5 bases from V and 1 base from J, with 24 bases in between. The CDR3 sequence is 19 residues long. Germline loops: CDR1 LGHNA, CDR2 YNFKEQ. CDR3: CASSFTSRGGEKSYNEQFF. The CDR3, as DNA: TGTGCCAGCAGCTTTACATCAAGAGGGGGAGAAAAATCCTACAATGAGCAGTTCTTC.

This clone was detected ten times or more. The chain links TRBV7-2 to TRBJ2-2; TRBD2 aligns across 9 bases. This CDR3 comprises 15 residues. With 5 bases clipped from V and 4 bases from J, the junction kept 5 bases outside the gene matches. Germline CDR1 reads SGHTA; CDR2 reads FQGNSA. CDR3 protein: CASSRGRGGTGELFF. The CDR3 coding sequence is TGTGCCAGCAGCCGCGGGAGGGGGGGCACCGGGGAGCTGTTTTTT. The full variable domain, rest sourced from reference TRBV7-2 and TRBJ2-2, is GAGVSQSPSNKVTEKGKDVELRCDPISGHTALYWYRQSLGQGLEFLIYFQGNSAPDKSGLPSDRFSAERTGGSVSTLTIQRTQQEDSAVYLCASSRGRGGTGELFFGEGSRLTVL.

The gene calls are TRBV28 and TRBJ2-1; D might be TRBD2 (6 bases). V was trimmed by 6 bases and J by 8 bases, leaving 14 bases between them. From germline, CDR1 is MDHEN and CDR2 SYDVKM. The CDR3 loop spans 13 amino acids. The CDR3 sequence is CASRRVGGHEQFF. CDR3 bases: TGTGCCAGCAGGCGGGTGGGGGGTCATGAGCAGTTCTTC.

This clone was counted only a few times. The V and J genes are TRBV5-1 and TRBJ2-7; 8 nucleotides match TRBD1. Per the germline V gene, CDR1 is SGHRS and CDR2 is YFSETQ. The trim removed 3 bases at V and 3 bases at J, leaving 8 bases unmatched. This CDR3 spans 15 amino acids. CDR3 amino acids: CASSWRTGSDYEQYF. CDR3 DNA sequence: TGCGCCAGCAGCTGGAGGACAGGGTCGGACTACGAGCAGTACTTC.

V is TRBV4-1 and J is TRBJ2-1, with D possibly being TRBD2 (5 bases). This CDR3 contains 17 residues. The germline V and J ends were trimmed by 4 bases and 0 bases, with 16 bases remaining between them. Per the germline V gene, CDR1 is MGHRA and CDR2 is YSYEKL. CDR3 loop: CASSPFGAESSYNEQFF. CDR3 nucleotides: TGCGCCAGCAGCCCCTTCGGAGCGGAGAGCTCCTACAATGAGCAGTTCTTC.

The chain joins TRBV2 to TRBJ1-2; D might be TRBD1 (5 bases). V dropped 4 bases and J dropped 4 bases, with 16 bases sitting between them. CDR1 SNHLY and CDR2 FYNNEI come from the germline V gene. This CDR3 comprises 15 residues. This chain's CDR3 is CASSVRAQRGYGYTF. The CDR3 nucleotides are TGTGCCAGCAGTGTCCGGGCCCAAAGGGGCTATGGCTACACCTTC.

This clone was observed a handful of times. For the CDR3, the DNA is TGTGCCAGCAGTGTCGGCCCGGGAGAGAATGAGCAGTTCTTC. Translated, it gives CASSVGPGENEQFF. V is TRBV2 and J is TRBJ2-1; D may be TRBD2 (6 bases). Germline-derived CDR1 and CDR2 are SNHLY and FYNNEI. V was pared by 4 bases and J by 7 bases, with 14 bases between. The CDR3 is made up of 14 amino acids.

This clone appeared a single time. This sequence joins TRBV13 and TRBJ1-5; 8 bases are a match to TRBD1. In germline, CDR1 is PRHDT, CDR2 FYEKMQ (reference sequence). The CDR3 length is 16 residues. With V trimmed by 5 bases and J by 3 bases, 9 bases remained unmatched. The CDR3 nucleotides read TGTGCCAGCAGCCTACGGACAGGGTCGATCAATCAGCCCCAGCATTTT. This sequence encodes CASSLRTGSINQPQHF.

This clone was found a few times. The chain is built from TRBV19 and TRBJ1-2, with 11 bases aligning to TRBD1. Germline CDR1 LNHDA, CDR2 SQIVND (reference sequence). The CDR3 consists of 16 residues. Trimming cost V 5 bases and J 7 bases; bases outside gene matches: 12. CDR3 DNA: TGTGCCAGTAGTGGCGCAGGACAGGGGGCGAATGGTGGCTACACCTTC. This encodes CASSGAGQGANGGYTF.

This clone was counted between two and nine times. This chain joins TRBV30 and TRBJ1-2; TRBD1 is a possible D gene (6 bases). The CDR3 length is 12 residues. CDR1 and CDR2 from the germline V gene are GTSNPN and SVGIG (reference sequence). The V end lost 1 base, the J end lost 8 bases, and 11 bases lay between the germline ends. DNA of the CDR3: TGTGCCTGGAGTGCACAGGGTGGAGGCTACACCTTC. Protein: CAWSAQGGGYTF.

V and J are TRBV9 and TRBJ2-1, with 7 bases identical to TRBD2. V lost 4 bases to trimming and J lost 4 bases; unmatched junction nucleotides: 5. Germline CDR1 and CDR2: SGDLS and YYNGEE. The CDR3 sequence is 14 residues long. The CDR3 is CASSRRAGYNEQFF. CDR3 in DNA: TGTGCCAGCAGCCGGCGAGCGGGATACAATGAGCAGTTCTTC. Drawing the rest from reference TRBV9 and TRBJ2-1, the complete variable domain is DSGVTQTPKHLITATGQRVTLRCSPRSGDLSVYWYQQSLDQGLQFLIQYYNGEERAKGNILERFSAQQFPDLHSELNLSSLELGDSALYFCASSRRAGYNEQFFGPGTRLTVL.

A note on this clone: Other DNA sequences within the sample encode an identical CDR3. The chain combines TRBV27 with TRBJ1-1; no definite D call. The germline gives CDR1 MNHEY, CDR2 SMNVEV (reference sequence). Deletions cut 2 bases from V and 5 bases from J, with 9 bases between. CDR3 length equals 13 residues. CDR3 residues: CASSLEGGTEAFF. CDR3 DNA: TGTGCCAGCAGTTTAGAAGGCGGTACTGAAGCTTTCTTT.

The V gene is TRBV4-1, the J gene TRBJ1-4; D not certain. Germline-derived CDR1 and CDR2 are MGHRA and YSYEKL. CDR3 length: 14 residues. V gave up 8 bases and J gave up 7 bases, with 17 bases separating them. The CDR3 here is CASRRVAAPEKLFF. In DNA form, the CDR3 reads TGCGCCAGCCGGAGGGTCGCCGCGCCTGAAAAACTGTTTTTT.

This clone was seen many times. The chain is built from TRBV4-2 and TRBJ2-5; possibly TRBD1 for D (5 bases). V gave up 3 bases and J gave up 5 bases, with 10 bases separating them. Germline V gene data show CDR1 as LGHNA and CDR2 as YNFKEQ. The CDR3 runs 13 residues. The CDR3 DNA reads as TGTGCCAGCAGCCACGCAGGGTTGGAGACCCAGTACTTC. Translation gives CASSHAGLETQYF.

The CDR3 bases are TGTGCCAGTAGTATCGGGAACACTGAAGCTTTCTTT. It yields the protein CASSIGNTEAFF. This chain connects TRBV19 to TRBJ1-1; unclear D gene. Germline CDR1 and CDR2: LNHDA and SQIVND (reference sequence). V gave up 3 bases and J gave up 1 base, with 3 bases separating them. CDR3 length: 12 residues.